The clone carrying this TCR beta chain was found once. The record originates from a study of blood T cell repertoires in COVID-19. Study as a whole: The study drew acute and convalescent COVID-19 samples from the United States, Italy and Spain. Sources were T cells, B-cell-depleted T cells, or PBMCs; the material itself was cDNA or gDNA.

Patients at the Seattle site were enrolled during active infection and followed longitudinally. V lost 4 bases, J lost 3 bases, and 3 bases stayed unmatched. Germline values: CDR1 LGHDT, CDR2 YNNKEL (reference sequence). The CDR3 consists of 15 residues. Per the original methods: By means of reference gene primer amplification, nucleated cell counts were estimated. TCRdb's table, derived via immunoSEQ multiplex PCR, lists solely in-frame clones and lacks some. V and J calls and clone size are copied from that table; D and trimming were computed from the DNA. Of roughly 200,000 clones in the sample, approximately 90% were seen once.

V and J are TRBV3-1 (or the pseudogene TRBV3-2) and TRBJ1-4, with 9 bases matching TRBD1. Sequencing input: peripheral blood. This clonotype was obtained from a man in his fifties with COVID-19, enrolled during active disease. The CDR3 nucleotides are TGTGCCAGCAGCCGGGGACAGGGTTCTAATGAAAAACTGTTTTTT. It encodes CASSRGQGSNEKLFF.